This T cell receptor beta chain was obtained from a study of T cell responses to AZD1222 COVID-19 vaccine. Study findings and constraints: Breadth and depth of Spike-specific TCRs rose after two AZD1222 doses. CD4 TCRs associated with vaccination spanned spike, dominating at 160-218 and 743-854.

Pooling covered second doses at about 4 or about 12 weeks. For this clone: The antigen is not known.

Germline V lookup: CDR1 SGHRS, CDR2 YFSETQ. Trimming removed 0 bases from V and 5 bases from J, with 14 bases in between. The CDR3 runs 15 residues. The repertoire was sequenced with immunoSEQ multiplex PCR; TCRdb's copy has only in-frame clones and lacks some. This table holds 75,000 to 90,000 clones, 80% to 95% found once. The receptor comes from an adult who received the AZD1222 COVID-19 vaccine. The chain joins TRBV5-1 to TRBJ2-5; TRBD2 might be the D (5 bases). Sequences were derived from peripheral blood, sampled 28 days after the second AZD1222 dose. The CDR3 sequence: CASSLEAARGETQYF. The CDR3 DNA reads TGCGCCAGCAGCTTGGAAGCGGCGAGAGGGGAGACCCAGTACTTC. Looking up the rest from reference TRBV5-1 and TRBJ2-5 gives the full variable domain: KAGVTQTPRYLIKTRGQQVTLSCSPISGHRSVSWYQQTPGQGLQFLFEYFSETQRNKGNFPGRFSGRQFSNSRSEMNVSTLELGDSALYLCASSLEAARGETQYFGPGTRLLVL.